The sequence of this TCR beta chain was determined in a study of Ad26.COV2.S vaccination and SARS-CoV-2 variants. Comments on this clone: Its target is not known.

Here immunoSEQ multiplex PCR was the method, and the copy in TCRdb shows in-frame clones only, minus some. The sample lists around 450,000 clones, roughly nine tenths occurring once. Findings and limits, study-wide: With respect to non-spike TCR breadth, vaccine and placebo recipients were similar. Spike-specific TCR breadth ran higher among vaccine recipients than placebo recipients.

Treatment given: some 20 received Ad26.COV2.S at low or high dose, single or two shots; about 5 received placebo; per-sample allocation not given. At day 63 after the first vaccine or placebo injection, samples were drawn. The source of this sequence is a person aged 18-60 years who received the Ad26.COV2.S COVID-19 vaccine or a placebo. Sequences were derived from peripheral blood, sampled in a trial of Ad26.COV2.S vaccine versus placebo.

The CDR3 coding sequence is TGTGCCAGCTCACTCCTCACAGGGGCGAACACCGGGGAGCTGTTTTTT. Amino acids: CASSLLTGANTGELFF. The chain has TRBV18 and TRBJ2-2; 7 nucleotides align to TRBD1. V lost 4 bases and J lost 0; bases outside the gene matches: 5. The CDR3 runs to 16 residues. Germline-derived CDR1 and CDR2 are KGHSH and LQKENI.